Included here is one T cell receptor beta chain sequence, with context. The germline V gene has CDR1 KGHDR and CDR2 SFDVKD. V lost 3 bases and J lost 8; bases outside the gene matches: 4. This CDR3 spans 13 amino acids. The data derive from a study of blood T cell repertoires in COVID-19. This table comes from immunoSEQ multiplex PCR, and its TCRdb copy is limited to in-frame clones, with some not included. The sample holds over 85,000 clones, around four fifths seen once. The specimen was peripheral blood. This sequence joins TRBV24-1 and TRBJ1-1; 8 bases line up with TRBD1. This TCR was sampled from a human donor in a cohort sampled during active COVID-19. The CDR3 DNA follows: TGTGCCACCAGTGATCACAGGGGGTCAGAAGCTTTCTTT. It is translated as CATSDHRGSEAFF.